Listed below are T cell receptor beta chains from one sample, sequenced in a study of T cells expressing NK-cell markers. TCRdb reprocessed the 5' RACE reads and reports one entry per CDR3 protein, with no DNA. Listed are 300,000 to 500,000 distinct CDR3 sequences; about 11% falls within the top ten. The sequencing sample was made of blood T cells: a sorted CD56 or NKG2C T cell subset, CD4+ or CD8+ T cells, or bulk PBMC T cells (not recorded which). These receptors all stem from a woman between 45 and 65 years old in good health. Both conserved end residues are part of each CDR3.

v_call: TRBV6-6
j_call: TRBJ1-3
cdr3_aa: CASSYSIAPGTGISGNTIYF

v_call: TRBV5-4
j_call: TRBJ2-1
cdr3_aa: CASRHSRDSRRNVEFF

v_call: TRBV5-1
j_call: TRBJ1-5
cdr3_aa: CASSLGAPGEPQHF

v_call: TRBV18
j_call: TRBJ2-1
cdr3_aa: CASSPPVSGRFNEQFF

v_call: TRBV20-1
j_call: TRBJ1-1
cdr3_aa: CGGRGDTEAFF

v_call: TRBV27
j_call: TRBJ2-5
cdr3_aa: CASSQTTRDFETQYF

v_call: TRBV18
j_call: TRBJ2-2
cdr3_aa: CASSPRGTSYTGELFF

v_call: TRBV6-4
j_call: TRBJ2-5
cdr3_aa: CASSAQTGGQETQYF

v_call: TRBV20-1
j_call: TRBJ2-3
cdr3_aa: CSAREAGAIRDTQYF

v_call: TRBV28
j_call: TRBJ2-3
cdr3_aa: CASTAGGYTDTQYF

v_call: TRBV7-9
j_call: TRBJ2-5
cdr3_aa: CASRAGQGEPETQYF

v_call: TRBV4-2
j_call: TRBJ2-3
cdr3_aa: CASGQGAVGDTQYF

v_call: TRBV5-1
j_call: TRBJ2-4
cdr3_aa: CASSLGQGDARTLAKNIQYF

v_call: TRBV5-1
j_call: TRBJ2-3
cdr3_aa: CASSLILATTDTQYF

v_call: TRBV7-9
j_call: TRBJ2-1
cdr3_aa: CASSFRSGAYNEQFF

v_call: TRBV5-1
j_call: TRBJ2-5
cdr3_aa: CASSEGRSSETQYF

v_call: TRBV7-2
j_call: TRBJ2-1
cdr3_aa: CASTITRPSGLESNEQFF

v_call: TRBV20-1
j_call: TRBJ2-4
cdr3_aa: CSARNPGGGKNIQYF

v_call: TRBV12-3/TRBV12-4
j_call: TRBJ1-4
cdr3_aa: CASRRTGIFEKLFF

v_call: TRBV14
j_call: TRBJ2-1
cdr3_aa: CASSQVFGTEEQFF

v_call: TRBV7-2
j_call: TRBJ1-1
cdr3_aa: CASSREGRRGTEAFF

v_call: TRBV12-3/TRBV12-4
j_call: TRBJ2-1
cdr3_aa: CASRTLGGNEQFF

v_call: TRBV4-1
j_call: TRBJ2-7
cdr3_aa: CASSQDPVNEQYF

v_call: TRBV19
j_call: TRBJ1-1
cdr3_aa: CASSIDLRTEAFF

v_call: TRBV20-1
j_call: TRBJ2-3
cdr3_aa: CSARVPGGGRGTDTQYF

v_call: TRBV6-6
j_call: TRBJ1-3
cdr3_aa: CASSLDRGAANTIYF

v_call: TRBV20-1
j_call: TRBJ2-2
cdr3_aa: CSAETRGELFF

v_call: TRBV7-2
j_call: TRBJ1-1
cdr3_aa: CASSLSETGPNEAFF

v_call: TRBV5-1
j_call: TRBJ2-2
cdr3_aa: CASSLALAGGPGELFF

v_call: TRBV12-3/TRBV12-4
j_call: TRBJ2-1
cdr3_aa: CASSSGTSGRISYNEQFF

v_call: TRBV7-9
j_call: TRBJ2-3
cdr3_aa: CASRFRARDRGPDTQYF

v_call: TRBV4-1
j_call: TRBJ1-1
cdr3_aa: CASSQIMGGAFF

v_call: TRBV28
j_call: TRBJ2-3
cdr3_aa: CASSPKRITDTQYF

v_call: TRBV5-6
j_call: TRBJ2-5
cdr3_aa: CASSIPLGGQGTQYF